The entry below describes one T cell receptor (beta chain). Method: immunoSEQ multiplex PCR; TCRdb's copy keeps in-frame clones and lacks some. The sample holds about 170,000 clones, about 85% seen once. This entry is derived from a study of blood T cell repertoires in COVID-19. Study-wide context: Donors in the United States, Italy and Spain gave samples during acute or convalescent COVID-19. PBMCs, B-cell-depleted T cells, or T cells provided the cDNA or gDNA that made up the material.

This receptor was obtained from a man in his 60s with acute or convalescent COVID-19. The sample comprised peripheral blood.

For the CDR3, the DNA is TGTGCCAGCAGTGAAGGGACAGCCTCTAACTATGGCTACACCTTC. Translated, it gives CASSEGTASNYGYTF. J is TRBJ1-2 and V is TRBV6-1, with D possibly matching TRBD1 (6 bases). The V gene's germline CDR1 is MNHNS and CDR2 SASEGT. The germline V and J ends were trimmed by 1 base and 0 bases, with 9 bases remaining between them. The CDR3 consists of 15 residues.